Below, 23 T cell receptor beta chains from the same sample are listed, as sequenced in a study of T cells after posttransplantation cyclophosphamide (TCRdb year 2016). Library creation used the immunoSEQ multiplex PCR assay. Entries here come from immuneACCESS through TCRdb and include only in-frame sequences with V and J called. Some clones fail to appear in such tables; in the studies checked, an unresolved V gene covers under half of the shortfall, and the cause of the remainder is unknown. This sample holds tens of thousands of clones; around 80% were observed only once. The ten most abundant clones make up roughly 8.1% of the sample. The sample's treatment or condition, from its label and the paper: high-dose cyclophosphamide on days +3 and +4 as single-agent GVHD prophylaxis. Busulfan and fludarabine conditioning, a related or unrelated marrow graft, and cyclophosphamide on days +3 and +4 were given to PTCy patients.

Source: CD4+ T cells sorted from blood, taken approximately 2,000 days after a stem cell transplant with posttransplant cyclophosphamide. The receptors here all came from a female patient aged 40 to 50 who received an allogeneic stem cell transplant from a related donor, was CMV-positive, and had no GVHD. After transplantation, some T cells may belong to the graft donor instead of the recipient.

V is TRBV5-1 and J is TRBJ2-7; 7 bases map to TRBD2. With V trimmed by 6 bases and J by 3 bases, 3 bases remained unmatched. The CDR3 runs to 12 residues. Germline V gives CDR1 SGHRS, CDR2 YFSETQ. The CDR3 DNA reads as TGCGCCAGCACGGGGGGTTTCTACGAGCAGTACTTC. Translated, it gives CASTGGFYEQYF.

A single count supports this clone. The CDR3 DNA follows: TGTGCTAGTGGTTTGGTACTGGGTAGCGGGGGGTCCACCTACGAGCAGTACTTC. Translated: CASGLVLGSGGSTYEQYF. V usage is TRBV12-5 and J usage is TRBJ2-7, with 10 positions matching TRBD2. The trim removed 0 bases at V and 2 bases at J, leaving 10 bases unmatched. Germline V gene lookup returns CDR1 LGHNT and CDR2 FRNRAP. The CDR3 has 18 amino acids.

This clone has only a few counts. The chain carries TRBV5-1 and TRBJ2-3; D may be TRBD1 (5 bases). V lost 1 base, J lost 6 bases, and 15 bases lay in between. Per the germline V gene, CDR1 is SGHRS and CDR2 is YFSETQ. The CDR3 extends over 15 amino acids. For the CDR3, the DNA is TGCGCCAGCAGCTTGTCAGGGTTCACGGTGGATACGCAGTATTTT. It encodes CASSLSGFTVDTQYF.

This chain links TRBV19 with TRBJ1-1; TRBD1 matches 8 bases. J gave up 2 bases and V 8 bases, and 7 bases lay outside the gene matches. The length of the CDR3 is 14 residues. Germline-derived CDR1 and CDR2 are LNHDA and SQIVND (reference sequence). The CDR3 DNA reads as TGTGCCAGTGGTTACAGGGGGGAAAACACTGAAGCTTTCTTT. Its translation: CASGYRGENTEAFF.

This sequence joins TRBV7-6 and TRBJ2-3; D uncertain. Germline CDR1 SGHVS, CDR2 FNYEAQ. V dropped 1 base and J dropped 6 bases, with 5 bases sitting between them. The CDR3 runs to 12 residues. The DNA of the CDR3 is TGTGCCAGCAGCTTAGTATCGGATACGCAGTATTTT. It translates to CASSLVSDTQYF.

The V call is TRBV7-6, the J call TRBJ2-7; 9 nucleotides match TRBD1. This CDR3 has 16 residues. Germline assignment: CDR1 SGHVS and CDR2 FNYEAQ. The junction had 6 bases not matched to a gene; V was cut back by 3 bases and J by 0 bases. The CDR3 sequence: CASSLPGQGSSYEQYF. CDR3 DNA: TGTGCCAGCAGCTTGCCGGGACAGGGAAGCTCCTACGAGCAGTACTTC.

The chain joins TRBV19 to TRBJ2-4; 8 bases line up with TRBD1. With V trimmed by 5 bases and J by 7 bases, 7 bases remained unmatched. In germline, CDR1 is LNHDA, CDR2 SQIVND (reference sequence). This CDR3 has 14 amino acids. CDR3 in DNA: TGTGCCAGTAGTGGGGACAGGCTTGTGAACATTCAGTACTTC. Residues: CASSGDRLVNIQYF.

The genes are TRBV19 and TRBJ1-2; 8 bases agree with TRBD1. Germline CDR1 and CDR2: LNHDA and SQIVND (reference sequence). With V trimmed by 10 bases and J by 4 bases, 11 bases remained unmatched. The CDR3 covers 14 residues. CDR3 DNA: TGTGCCACCTCAGGGAGACAGGGGAGCTATGGCTACACCTTC. It yields the protein CATSGRQGSYGYTF.

V and J are TRBV7-6 and TRBJ2-3, with TRBD2 matching over 7 bases. The CDR3 extends over 18 amino acids. Per the germline V gene, CDR1 is SGHVS and CDR2 is FNYEAQ. V lost 2 bases and J lost 3; bases outside the gene matches: 14. The CDR3 sequence: CASSLRSGVYSGTDTQYF. The CDR3 DNA reads as TGTGCCAGCAGCTTAAGGAGCGGGGTATATTCGGGAACAGATACGCAGTATTTT.

The V and J genes are TRBV14 and TRBJ1-6, with D maybe TRBD1 (5 bases). The CDR3 runs to 18 residues. Per germline, CDR1 SGHDN and CDR2 FVKESK. Trimming cost V 2 bases and J 4 bases, with 18 bases left between them. The CDR3 DNA is TGTGCCAGCAGCCAAATCAGCCCGGGGGGTTTTTATAATTCACCCCTCCACTTT. It codes for CASSQISPGGFYNSPLHF.

The chain couples TRBV7-9 to TRBJ1-5; the D is unclear. The CDR3 is 14 residues long. Trimming cost V 1 base and J 3 bases, with 7 bases left between them. Germline CDR1 SEHNR, CDR2 FQNEAQ (reference sequence). CDR3 sequence reads: CASSLGQNNQPQHF. In DNA, the CDR3 is TGTGCCAGCAGCTTAGGTCAGAACAATCAGCCCCAGCATTTT.

The chain couples TRBV5-1 to TRBJ1-6, with a tentative D call TRBD1 (5 bases). Germline V gives CDR1 SGHRS, CDR2 YFSETQ. Trimming cost V 0 bases and J 6 bases, with 7 bases left between them. This CDR3 has 14 residues. The CDR3 DNA reads TGCGCCAGCAGCTTGGCAGGGTCTAATTCACCCCTCCACTTT. Translated, it gives CASSLAGSNSPLHF. Supplemented by reference TRBV5-1 and TRBJ1-6, the full variable domain reads KAGVTQTPRYLIKTRGQQVTLSCSPISGHRSVSWYQQTPGQGLQFLFEYFSETQRNKGNFPGRFSGRQFSNSRSEMNVSTLELGDSALYLCASSLAGSNSPLHFGNGTRLTVT.

This clone is medium-sized in the sample. This sequence joins TRBV6-5 and TRBJ2-7; 10 positions agree with TRBD2. The junction had 11 bases not matched to a gene; V was cut back by 6 bases and J by 6 bases. The CDR3 is made up of 15 amino acids. CDR1 and CDR2 from the germline V gene are MNHEY and SVGAGI. CDR3 sequence: CASSWRIAGGTEQYF. The CDR3 nucleotides are TGTGCCAGCAGCTGGAGGATAGCGGGGGGAACCGAGCAGTACTTC.

This chain joins TRBV12-5 and TRBJ1-6, with TRBD1 as a possible D gene (5 bases). The V end was cut by 5 bases, the J end by 6 bases, with 17 bases between. Germline lookup yields CDR1 LGHNT and CDR2 FRNRAP. The CDR3 spans 16 residues. In nucleotides, the CDR3 is TGTGCTAGTGGTCCACCATGGGGACTGTTTAATTCACCCCTCCACTTT. It specifies CASGPPWGLFNSPLHF.

This clone qualifies as large (0.1 to 1%). The V and J genes are TRBV5-5 and TRBJ2-7; tentatively, D is TRBD1 (5 bases). The germline V gene has CDR1 SGHKS and CDR2 YYEKEE (reference sequence). With 6 bases removed from V and 2 bases from J, the gap between germline ends came to 15 bases. The CDR3 totals 14 residues. Written as DNA, the CDR3 is TGTGCCAGCACCGTGATGGCAGGGACCTACGAGCAGTACTTC. It translates to CASTVMAGTYEQYF. The full variable domain, rest sourced from reference TRBV5-5 and TRBJ2-7, is DAGVTQSPTHLIKTRGQQVTLRCSPISGHKSVSWYQQVLGQGPQFIFQYYEKEERGRGNFPDRFSARQFPNYSSELNVNALLLGDSALYLCASTVMAGTYEQYFGPGTRLTVT.

CDR3 sequence: CASSEGLAGVWGDTQYF. In DNA, the CDR3 is TGTGCCAGCAGCGAGGGACTAGCGGGGGTCTGGGGAGATACGCAGTATTTT. The chain combines TRBV9 with TRBJ2-3; TRBD2 agrees at 14 bases. J lost 5 bases, V lost 3 bases, and 8 bases had no gene match. Germline V CDR1 and CDR2: SGDLS, YYNGEE. There are 17 residues in the CDR3.

The chain uses TRBV10-1 and TRBJ2-1; the D gene is possibly TRBD2 (6 bases). V lost 9 bases and J 1 base, leaving 10 bases between the germline ends. The CDR3 has 13 amino acids. The germline gives CDR1 WNHNN, CDR2 SYGVQD (reference sequence). This CDR3 reads CASSRESYNEQFF. The DNA for the CDR3 is TGCGCCAGTTCCCGGGAGTCCTACAATGAGCAGTTCTTC.

CDR3 nucleotides: TGTGCCAGCAGCCTGGAGGGTCAAGAGACCCAGTACTTC. Its protein product is CASSLEGQETQYF. The chain links TRBV27 to TRBJ2-5; D may be TRBD2 (6 bases). CDR1 is MNHEY and CDR2 is SMNVEV in the germline V gene (reference sequence). Trimming removed 6 bases from V and 2 bases from J, with 10 bases in between. CDR3 length: 13 amino acids.

In DNA form, the CDR3 reads TGTGCCATCAGTGAGTCAGAGGGGGTAGGCTACGAGCAGTACTTC. As protein: CAISESEGVGYEQYF. The rearrangement joins TRBV10-3 to TRBJ2-7; the D gene is possibly TRBD1 (6 bases). The length of the CDR3 is 15 residues. Germline lookup yields CDR1 ENHRY and CDR2 SYGVKD. Deletions cut 0 bases from V and 3 bases from J, with 12 bases between.

This rearrangement joins TRBV5-8 to TRBJ2-1; TRBD2 aligns across 9 bases. The CDR3 sequence is 15 residues long. After removal of 0 bases from V and 5 bases from J, the junction contained 3 bases not matched to a gene. CDR1 is SGHTS and CDR2 is YDEGEE in the germline V gene. In nucleotides, the CDR3 is TGTGCCAGCAGCTTGGCCGGACTAGCGAACAATGAGCAGTTCTTC. This gives the protein CASSLAGLANNEQFF.

The genes are TRBV5-6 and TRBJ1-1, with 8 nucleotides matching TRBD1. Germline V gene data show CDR1 as SGHDT and CDR2 as YYEEEE. The CDR3 consists of 15 residues. Germline trimming cut 0 bases from V and 4 bases from J; bases unmatched to any gene: 5. CDR3 in DNA: TGTGCCAGCAGCTTGGCCAGGGGGCCGGGCACTGAAGCTTTCTTT. Its translation: CASSLARGPGTEAFF.

The V call is TRBV4-1, the J call TRBJ1-3; D perhaps matches TRBD1 (5 bases). Trimming took off 0 bases at V and 0 bases at J, with 9 bases between the two ends. This CDR3 is built from 16 residues. Germline V CDR1 and CDR2: MGHRA, YSYEKL. The CDR3 bases are TGCGCCAGCAGCCAAGATCGGGGACTCTCTGGAAACACCATATATTTT. Translating it yields CASSQDRGLSGNTIYF.

The genes are TRBV2 and TRBJ2-3, with TRBD2 as a possible D gene (5 bases). Between the trimmed V and J ends, which lost 8 bases and 2 bases, there was a span of 11 bases. There are 13 residues in the CDR3. Germline CDR1 is SNHLY and CDR2 is FYNNEI. The CDR3 is CASVRGHTDTQYF. CDR3 in DNA: TGTGCCAGCGTTCGGGGTCACACAGATACGCAGTATTTT.